This T cell receptor beta chain appears in the sequencing data of a study of PD-1 blockade in mismatch repair-deficient tumors. Overall study context: Patients had roughly twelve mismatch repair-deficient cancer types, all previously treated and progressing.

All patients were mismatch repair deficient, assessed by either PCR or immunohistochemistry. Repertoires were generated with immunoSEQ multiplex PCR, while TCRdb's copy carries only in-frame clones and drops some. The sample comprises tens of thousands of clones, about 88% of which are singletons, and about 3% rests with the top ten. The length of the CDR3 is 13 residues. Trimming removed 4 bases from V and 15 bases from J; junction bases left unmatched: 10. Germline lookup yields CDR1 SGHNT and CDR2 YYREEE (reference sequence). The source of this sequence is an adult with mismatch repair-deficient cancer. This specimen consisted of PBMCs, obtained before pembrolizumab treatment. The chain employs TRBV5-4 and TRBJ2-2, with TRBD1 identical over 9 bases. CDR3 residues: CASSPNRDRAVFF. CDR3 DNA sequence: TGTGCCAGCAGCCCCAACCGGGACAGGGCAGTGTTTTTT.